This T cell receptor (beta chain) was profiled in a study of regulatory T cells in long-lasting Graves disease (dated by TCRdb to the early 2020s). For context, the study as a whole: Antithyroid drugs had been taken for less than 3 months by newly diagnosed Graves' disease patients. This study used TCR sequencing and RNA sequencing of peripheral blood to compare persistent Graves' disease patients against newly diagnosed Graves' disease patients. The study was conducted in China and was registered as a clinical trial. TCR sequencing covered around 13 persistent and approximately 20 newly diagnosed Graves' disease patients, some 33 samples in total. Results and caveats for the whole study, not just this receptor: A larger number of public clonotypes was shared among persistent patients (around 3,000) than among newly diagnosed patients (over 850). Only the TCR beta chain was sequenced and analyzed. The small sample size was acknowledged by the authors as a limitation that may reduce accuracy. Compared with newly diagnosed patients, persistent Graves' disease patients had lower TCR Shannon entropy and fewer highly expanded clones, which suggests clonal expansion. Because the primary lesion, thyroid tissue, could not be accessed, the study looked at peripheral blood alone. TRBV28, TRBJ1-2 and TRBJ2-5 were preferentially used in persistent disease, while TRBV20-1 and TRBJ2-1 were favored in newly diagnosed disease.

Notes on this clonotype: Its specific antigen is unknown. One base away there is no much larger clone; base qualities are not given.

Relative to germline, V is 2 bases shorter and J is 6 bases shorter, with 10 bases between their ends. From cysteine to phenylalanine, the CDR3 is 13 amino acids long. Only the CDR3 DNA stays, 39 bases, in frame from base 1. The CDR1 and CDR2 encoded by the germline V gene (reference sequence) are SEHNR and FQNEAQ. The sample's time point, from its label and the paper: newly diagnosed GD, antithyroid drugs for less than 3 months. For both TCR sequencing and RNA sequencing, RNA was extracted from PBMCs in TRIzol. The diagnosis of Graves' disease followed American Thyroid Association guidelines. Patients for the study were recruited at an endocrinology department in Xi'an, China. Each patient gave around 9 milliliters of peripheral blood, collected in an EDTA anticoagulant tube. PBMCs were isolated by Ficoll Paque Plus density gradient separation without further T cell sorting. An Agilent 2100 Bioanalyzer and agarose gel were used to check RNA quality, while a NanoDrop 2000 measured RNA concentration.

Library preparation used multiplex PCR. The sequencer was an Illumina HiSeq 4000. iRepertoire HTBI primers and Arm-PCR amplification of CDR3 regions were used to construct TCR beta libraries. PCR products were gel purified before sequencing. The authors' analysis ran thus. Gene usage analysis of CDR3 amino acid clonotypes relied on the approximately 62 TRBV and more than twelve TRBJ segments identified across samples. COPE and FqMerger were used to merge filtered high-quality paired reads into contigs. Contigs were aligned with BLAST to IMGT TRBV, TRBD and TRBJ reference genes, and CDR3 was defined per IMGT. Highly expanded clones were defined as clonotypes with a frequency above 0.1%. Repertoire diversity was measured by Shannon entropy, and V-J evenness by the Gini coefficient. Public clonotypes were defined as clonotypes shared by more than one individual. In TCRdb, the public reads were trimmed at Q25 with fastp and aligned with MiXCR, with productive beta chains retained. Each record represents a unique CDR3 protein, reported with the most common genes and DNA among its rows. The V and J calls, along with clone size, are taken from TCRdb and not from the paper's own processing. Present in this sample are 440,000 or so distinct CDR3 sequences, 15% of which were seen just once. The ten largest clonotypes hold 16% of the sample.

This same sample was also part of a study on T cells in Graves' hyperthyroidism and ophthalmopathy. From that second study: Stable Graves' hyperthyroidism was defined as no progression to ophthalmopathy during 18 months of follow-up. Hyperthyroidism patients were newly diagnosed, had a disease duration of under 2 months, and were aged 18 to 65 years. Any patient with an uncontrolled infection, another autoimmune disease, pregnancy or lactation was excluded. Diagnoses relied on clinical symptoms, serum thyroxine and TRAb, thyroid ultrasound and orbital computed tomography. The TCR CDR3 was subjected to a first round of RT-PCR using the HTBI primer set and the Qiagen OneStep RT-PCR kit. Blood samples also contained most of the expanded thyroid clonotypes (frequency above 0.001), which suggests that blood repertoires may reflect thyroid immune responses. In cross-validation, a model built on a 13 V-J signature told ophthalmopathy apart from stable hyperthyroidism with 85% to 90% sensitivity and around 84% specificity, and in testing the same model reached 80%/75%. During validation, the model predicted progression to ophthalmopathy a median of around 6 months ahead of onset, with approximately 71% sensitivity and roughly 72% specificity. A discovery cohort of roughly 100 patients, 43 with Graves' ophthalmopathy and 57 with stable Graves' hyperthyroidism, was used to find distinguishing TCR V-J signatures. Whether ophthalmopathy could be predicted prospectively was tested in an independent validation cohort made up of 18 to 20 hyperthyroidism patients plus 17 patients who later progressed to ophthalmopathy. The 100 or so discovery patients were divided at random into training and test sets in a 7:3 ratio. In roughly six Graves' hyperthyroidism patients, the study also compared T-cell repertoires from thyroid tissue with T-cell repertoires from blood. Following sampling, methimazole starting at 30 mg daily was given to hyperthyroidism patients, and high-dose intravenous methylprednisolone was given to ophthalmopathy patients. Libraries were constructed in a second round of multiplex PCR, after which size selection and purification were performed. Libraries were sequenced paired-end with 100 bp reads on an Illumina HiSeq2000. Raw data were processed with SOAPnuke, discarding reads with adapters, uncalled bases, mean Phred below 15, or no exact constant-primer or identifier match. COPE v1.2.5 was used to merge the high-quality paired reads, and each unique nucleotide sequence was defined as a clonotype. MiTCR v1.1 was used to align the clonotypes against IMGT TRBV, TRBD and TRBJ reference segments. The analysis was restricted to V-J combinations with a frequency above 0.0001, which together covered just over 98% of the repertoires. A TCS score was defined as the ratio between F50 (clonal expansion) and ExV (chaos), using BLOSUM62-based TCRdist between CDR3 peptides within each V-J. Welch's t-statistics and random forest reduced some 510 V-J features to 10 to 15, which were used in a naive Bayes classifier (R e1071). Sample size was not statistically predetermined, and investigators were not blinded to group allocation. The paper reports TCR Vbeta CDR3 sequencing of fewer than 150 peripheral blood samples: around 45 ophthalmopathy, fewer than 85 hyperthyroidism and roughly 17 progressor patients.

This chain joins TRBV7-9 to TRBJ1-1; a confident D gene designation cannot be given. This TCR derives from a woman aged 25 to 39 with Graves disease. Donor details come from another sample of the same person, matched by shared clones. The specimen comprised peripheral blood mononuclear cells (PBMCs), sampled at new diagnosis, from a patient treated with antithyroid drugs. The base sequence is TGTGCCAGCAGCTTAACCTCACACCCTGAAGCTTTCTTT. This codes for CASSLTSHPEAFF.